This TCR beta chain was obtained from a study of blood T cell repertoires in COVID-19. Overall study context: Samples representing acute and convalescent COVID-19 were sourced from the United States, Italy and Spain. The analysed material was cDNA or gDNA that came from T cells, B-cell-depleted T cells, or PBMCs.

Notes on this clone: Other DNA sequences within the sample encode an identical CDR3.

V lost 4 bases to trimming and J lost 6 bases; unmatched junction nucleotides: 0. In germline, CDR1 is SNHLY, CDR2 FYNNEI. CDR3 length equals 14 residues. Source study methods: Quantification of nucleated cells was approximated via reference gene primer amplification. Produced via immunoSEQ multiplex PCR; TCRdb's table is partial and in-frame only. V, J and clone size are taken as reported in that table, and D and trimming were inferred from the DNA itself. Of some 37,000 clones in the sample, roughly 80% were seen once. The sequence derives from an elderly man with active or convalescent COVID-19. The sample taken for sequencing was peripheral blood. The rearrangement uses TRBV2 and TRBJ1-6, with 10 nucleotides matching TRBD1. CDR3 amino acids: CASSGQGANSPLHF. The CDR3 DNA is TGTGCCAGCAGTGGACAGGGGGCTAATTCACCCCTCCACTTT.